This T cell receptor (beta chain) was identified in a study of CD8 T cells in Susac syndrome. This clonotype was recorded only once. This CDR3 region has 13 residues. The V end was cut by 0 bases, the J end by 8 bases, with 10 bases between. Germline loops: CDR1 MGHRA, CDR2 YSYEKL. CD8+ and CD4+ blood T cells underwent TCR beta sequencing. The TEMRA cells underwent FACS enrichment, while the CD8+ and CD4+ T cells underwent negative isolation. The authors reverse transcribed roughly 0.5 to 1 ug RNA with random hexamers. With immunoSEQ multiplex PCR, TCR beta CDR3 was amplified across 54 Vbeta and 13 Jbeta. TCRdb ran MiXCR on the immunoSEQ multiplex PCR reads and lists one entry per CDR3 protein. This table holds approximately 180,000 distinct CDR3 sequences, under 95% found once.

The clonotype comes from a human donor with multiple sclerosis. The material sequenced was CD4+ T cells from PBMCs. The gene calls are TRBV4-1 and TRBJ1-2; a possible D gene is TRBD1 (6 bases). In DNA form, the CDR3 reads TGCGCCAGCAGCCAAGAGAGGGGGTTCGGCTACACCTTC. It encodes CASSQERGFGYTF.